These 9 T cell receptor beta chains were all obtained from the same sample, sequenced in a study of CD8+ T cells in alopecia areata. cDNA prepared by RNA extraction and subsequent reverse transcription served as the template for sequencing. TCRdb's table, derived via immunoSEQ multiplex PCR, lists solely in-frame clones and lacks some. The sample consists of about 110,000 clones, 58% of them appearing once. Sequencing was done on a sample of NKG2D-low CD8+ T cells sorted from blood. The source is a human donor with alopecia areata.

The J gene is TRBJ1-1, the V gene TRBV28; 9 nucleotides line up with TRBD1. Germline values: CDR1 MDHEN, CDR2 SYDVKM. CDR3 length: 15 amino acids. V shed 8 bases, J shed 7 bases, and the junction held 14 bases outside the gene matches. This CDR3 is CASGGPGTGNSEAFF. The CDR3 DNA sequence: TGTGCCAGCGGTGGACCTGGGACAGGGAATAGTGAAGCTTTCTTT.

The V gene is TRBV5-1, the J gene TRBJ1-2; TRBD1 matches 7 bases. Germline V gives CDR1 SGHRS, CDR2 YFSETQ. CDR3 length: 14 residues. V lost 2 bases, J lost 1 base, and 2 bases stayed unmatched. CDR3 residues: CASSFWDSNYGYTF. CDR3 coding DNA: TGCGCCAGCAGCTTTTGGGACAGTAACTATGGCTACACCTTC.

The chain links TRBV7-9 to TRBJ2-7; no clear D. V shed 1 base and J shed 3 bases, with 13 bases lying between them. From germline, CDR1 is SEHNR and CDR2 FQNEAQ (reference sequence). The CDR3 runs 15 residues. CDR3: CASSLGGNSNYEQYF. DNA for the CDR3: TGTGCCAGCAGCTTAGGAGGTAACTCGAACTACGAGCAGTACTTC.

This clone was counted between two and nine times. The chain recombines TRBV29-1 with TRBJ1-3, with D unclear. The germline gives CDR1 SQVTM, CDR2 ANQGSEA. CDR3 length: 14 residues. V was cut by 2 bases and J by 4 bases, with 12 bases left in between. CDR3 sequence: CSVESLGLGNTIYF. In nucleotides, the CDR3 is TGCAGCGTTGAATCCTTAGGGCTCGGAAACACCATATATTTT. Based on the CDR3 plus reference TRBV29-1 and TRBJ1-3, the full variable domain is SAVISQKPSRDICQRGTSLTIQCQVDSQVTMMFWYRQQPGQSLTLIATANQGSEATYESGFVIDKFPISRPNLTFSTLTVSNMSPEDSSIYLCSVESLGLGNTIYFGEGSWLTVV.

The V gene is TRBV7-3, the J gene TRBJ2-4, with no clear D. The CDR3 length is 13 residues. Germline CDR1 and CDR2: SGHTA and FQGTGA. Trimming shortened V by 4 bases and J by 9 bases, and 13 bases separated the two germline ends. The CDR3 is CASSSPQSVIQYF. CDR3 coding DNA: TGTGCCAGCAGCTCCCCCCAGTCGGTCATTCAGTACTTC.

This chain uses TRBV4-2 with TRBJ1-5; TRBD1 matches 7 bases. The V gene end was trimmed by 4 bases and the J gene end by 3 bases; junction bases not matched to a gene: 3. Germline lookup yields CDR1 LGHNA and CDR2 YNFKEQ. The CDR3 runs to 14 residues. The CDR3 DNA reads as TGTGCCAGCAGCCTTGGACAGGACAATCAGCCCCAGCATTTT. This encodes CASSLGQDNQPQHF.

The CDR3 DNA sequence: TGTGCCAGCAGAAGAGGGGCTTGGGATGAGCAGTTCTTC. Encoded protein: CASRRGAWDEQFF. The chain links TRBV27 to TRBJ2-1; tentatively, D is TRBD1 or TRBD2 (5 bases each). V lost 6 bases and J lost 8, with 14 bases in between. The CDR3 is made up of 13 amino acids. CDR1 and CDR2 (germline): MNHEY, SMNVEV (reference sequence).

This clone was seen a handful of times. J is TRBJ2-5 and V is TRBV7-8; 9 bases are shared with TRBD2. The V and J ends lost 2 bases and 5 bases, in that order; junction bases with no gene match: 9. The V gene's germline CDR1 is SGHVS and CDR2 FQNEAQ. There are 16 residues in the CDR3. The CDR3 sequence is CASSLNLPSGMETQYF. CDR3 DNA sequence: TGTGCCAGCAGCTTAAATTTGCCTAGCGGGATGGAGACCCAGTACTTC.

The chain joins TRBV15 to TRBJ2-7, with 8 bases fitting TRBD1. Looked up from germline, CDR1 is LNHNV and CDR2 is YYDKDF (reference sequence). The CDR3 is made up of 14 amino acids. The trim removed 2 bases at V and 4 bases at J, leaving 4 bases unmatched. The CDR3 DNA follows: TGTGCCACCAGCAGACGGGACAGGTATTACGAGCAGTACTTC. It codes for CATSRRDRYYEQYF.